The present entry profiles one T cell receptor beta chain with its context. The antigen remains undetermined. The record originates from a study of vaccination effects on CD4 cells after COVID-19. Sequencing used immunoSEQ multiplex PCR; TCRdb keeps in-frame clones, though not all of them. The repertoire has about 41,000 clones, approximately 80% of them found once; the top ten carry 2.9%. CD4+ T cells specific for antigen were expanded with viral peptide pools by the ViraFEST assay before sequencing. Upon completion of approximately ten days in culture, CD4+ T cells were isolated. Having tested negative for nucleocapsid antibodies, the vaccine recipients showed no prior SARS-CoV-2 infection. Wells each received more than 1.5 million PBMC, cultured with about 9.3 IU/ml IL-2 and about 10 ug/ml peptides. This CDR3 is 16 amino acids long. With 5 bases removed from V and 2 bases from J, the gap between germline ends came to 15 bases. In germline, CDR1 is MNHNY, CDR2 SVGAGI (reference sequence).

This chain uses TRBV6-6 with TRBJ2-2, with a weak D call TRBD2 (6 bases). The source is a human donor who received a COVID-19 vaccine. The sequencing here drew on CD4+ T cells from PBMCs cultured with HCoV-NL63 spike peptides, taken before COVID-19 vaccination. The CDR3 spells CASSRSGLSNTGELFF. In DNA form, the CDR3 reads TGTGCCAGCAGTCGATCGGGACTCTCCAACACCGGGGAGCTGTTTTTT.